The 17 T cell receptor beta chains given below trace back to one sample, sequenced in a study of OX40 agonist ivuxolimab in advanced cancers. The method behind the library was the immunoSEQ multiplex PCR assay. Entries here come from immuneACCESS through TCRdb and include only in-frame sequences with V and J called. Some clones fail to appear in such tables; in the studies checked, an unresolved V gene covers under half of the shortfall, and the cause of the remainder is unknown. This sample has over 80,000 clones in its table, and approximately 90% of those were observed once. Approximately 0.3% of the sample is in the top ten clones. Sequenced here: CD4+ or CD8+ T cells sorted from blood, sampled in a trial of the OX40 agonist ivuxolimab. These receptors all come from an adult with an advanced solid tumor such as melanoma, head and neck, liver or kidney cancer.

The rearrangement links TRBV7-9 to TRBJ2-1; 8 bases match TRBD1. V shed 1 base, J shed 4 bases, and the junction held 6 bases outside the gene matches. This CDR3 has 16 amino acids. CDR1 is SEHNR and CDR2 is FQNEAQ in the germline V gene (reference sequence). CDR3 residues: CASSLDRGVLYNEQFF. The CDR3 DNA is TGTGCCAGCAGCTTAGACAGGGGGGTACTTTACAATGAGCAGTTCTTC.

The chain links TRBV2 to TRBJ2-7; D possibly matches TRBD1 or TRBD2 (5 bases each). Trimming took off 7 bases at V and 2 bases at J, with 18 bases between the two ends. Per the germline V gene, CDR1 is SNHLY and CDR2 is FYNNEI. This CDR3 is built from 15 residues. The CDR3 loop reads CASKPQGVGTYEQYF. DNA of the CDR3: TGTGCCAGCAAGCCGCAGGGAGTTGGGACCTACGAGCAGTACTTC.

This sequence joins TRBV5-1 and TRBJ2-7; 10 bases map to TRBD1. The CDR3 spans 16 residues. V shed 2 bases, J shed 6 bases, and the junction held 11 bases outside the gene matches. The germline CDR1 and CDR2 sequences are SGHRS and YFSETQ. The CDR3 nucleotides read TGCGCCAGCAGCTTAGGGACAGGGGCTATGGGACGCGAGCAGTACTTC. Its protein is CASSLGTGAMGREQYF.

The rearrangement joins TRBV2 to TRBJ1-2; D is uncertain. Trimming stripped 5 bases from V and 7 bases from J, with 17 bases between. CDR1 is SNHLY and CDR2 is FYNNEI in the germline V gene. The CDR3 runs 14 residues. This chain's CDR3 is CASSTLRRTGGYTF. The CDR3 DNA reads TGTGCCAGCAGTACCCTTAGGAGGACGGGTGGCTACACCTTC.

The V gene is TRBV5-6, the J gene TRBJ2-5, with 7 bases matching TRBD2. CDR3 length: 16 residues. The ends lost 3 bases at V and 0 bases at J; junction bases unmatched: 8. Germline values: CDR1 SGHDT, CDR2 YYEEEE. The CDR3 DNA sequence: TGTGCCAGCAGCTCCTCGGCGGGAGTTTACCAAGAGACCCAGTACTTC. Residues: CASSSSAGVYQETQYF. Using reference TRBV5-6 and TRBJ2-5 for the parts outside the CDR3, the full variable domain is DAGVTQSPTHLIKTRGQQVTLRCSPKSGHDTVSWYQQALGQGPQFIFQYYEEEERQRGNFPDRFSGHQFPNYSSELNVNALLLGDSALYLCASSSSAGVYQETQYFGPGTRLLVL.

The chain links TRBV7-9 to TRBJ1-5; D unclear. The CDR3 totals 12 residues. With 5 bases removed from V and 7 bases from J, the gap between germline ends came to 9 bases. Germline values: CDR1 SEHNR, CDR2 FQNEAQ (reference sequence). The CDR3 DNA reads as TGTGCCAGCAGCCTCCCCCGGCAGCCCCAGCATTTT. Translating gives CASSLPRQPQHF.

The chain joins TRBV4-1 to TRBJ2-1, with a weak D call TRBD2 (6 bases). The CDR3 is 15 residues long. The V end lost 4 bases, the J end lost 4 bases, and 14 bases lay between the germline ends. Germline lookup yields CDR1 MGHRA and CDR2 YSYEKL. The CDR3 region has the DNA TGCGCCAGCAGCCTAGCGGAGCGAAGTTACAATGAGCAGTTCTTC. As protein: CASSLAERSYNEQFF.

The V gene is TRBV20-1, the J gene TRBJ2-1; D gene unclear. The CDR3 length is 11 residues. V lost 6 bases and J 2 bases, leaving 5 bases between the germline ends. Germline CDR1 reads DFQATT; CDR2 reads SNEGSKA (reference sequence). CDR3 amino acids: CSALTYNEQFF. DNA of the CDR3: TGCAGTGCGTTGACCTACAATGAGCAGTTCTTC.

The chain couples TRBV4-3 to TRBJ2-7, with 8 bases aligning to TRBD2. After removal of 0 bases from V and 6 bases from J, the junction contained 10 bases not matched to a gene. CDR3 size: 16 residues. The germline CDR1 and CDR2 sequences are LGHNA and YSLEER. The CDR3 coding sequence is TGCGCCAGCAGCCAAGAGACTAGCGCGGCACTGGGCGAGCAGTACTTC. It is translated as CASSQETSAALGEQYF.

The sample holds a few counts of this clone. The CDR3 protein is CASSPSGTGAREQYF. For the CDR3, the DNA is TGTGCCAGCTCTCCCAGTGGGACAGGGGCGCGCGAGCAGTACTTC. The chain combines TRBV9 with TRBJ2-7, with TRBD1 matching 10 bases. In germline, CDR1 is SGDLS, CDR2 YYNGEE. The CDR3 loop spans 15 amino acids. V was pared by 7 bases and J by 6 bases, with 13 bases of the junction left unmatched. Drawing the rest from reference TRBV9 and TRBJ2-7, the complete variable domain is DSGVTQTPKHLITATGQRVTLRCSPRSGDLSVYWYQQSLDQGLQFLIQYYNGEERAKGNILERFSAQQFPDLHSELNLSSLELGDSALYFCASSPSGTGAREQYFGPGTRLTVT.

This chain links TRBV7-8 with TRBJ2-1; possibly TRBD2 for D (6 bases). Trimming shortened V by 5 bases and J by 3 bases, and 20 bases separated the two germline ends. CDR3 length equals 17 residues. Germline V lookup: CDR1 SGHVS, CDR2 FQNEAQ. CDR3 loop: CASSPTRASGLYNEQFF. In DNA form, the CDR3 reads TGTGCCAGCAGCCCCACCCGCGCCAGCGGGCTCTACAATGAGCAGTTCTTC.

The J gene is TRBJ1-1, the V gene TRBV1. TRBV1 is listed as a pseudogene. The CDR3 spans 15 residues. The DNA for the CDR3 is TGCACCAGCAGCCTGATAGGGCGGCGGATCACTGAAGCTTTCTTT. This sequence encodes CTSSLIGRRITEAFF.

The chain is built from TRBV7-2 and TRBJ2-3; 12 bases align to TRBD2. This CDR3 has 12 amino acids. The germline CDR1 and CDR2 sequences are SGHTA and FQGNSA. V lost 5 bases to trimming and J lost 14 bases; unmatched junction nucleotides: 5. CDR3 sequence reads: CASSPGLAGWYF. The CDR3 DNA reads TGTGCCAGCAGCCCCGGACTAGCGGGATGGTATTTT.

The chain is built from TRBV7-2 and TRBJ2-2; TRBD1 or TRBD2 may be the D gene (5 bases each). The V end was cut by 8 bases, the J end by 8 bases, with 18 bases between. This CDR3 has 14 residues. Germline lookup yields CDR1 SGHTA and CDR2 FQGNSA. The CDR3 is CASETGTRTGELFF. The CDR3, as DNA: TGTGCCAGCGAAACCGGGACCAGGACGGGGGAGCTGTTTTTT.

Here the CDR3 reads CASSLRSGAGNTGELFF. The DNA of the CDR3 is TGTGCCAGCAGCTTGAGGTCTGGAGCGGGGAACACCGGGGAGCTGTTTTTT. This chain joins TRBV7-3 and TRBJ2-2, with a weak D call TRBD2 (6 bases). This CDR3 spans 17 amino acids. Trimming took 3 bases from V and 1 from J, leaving 15 bases between them. Germline V lookup: CDR1 SGHTA, CDR2 FQGTGA.

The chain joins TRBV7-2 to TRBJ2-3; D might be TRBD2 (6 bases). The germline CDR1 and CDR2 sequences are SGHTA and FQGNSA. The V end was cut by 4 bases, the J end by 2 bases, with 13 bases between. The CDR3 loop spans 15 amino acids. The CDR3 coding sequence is TGTGCCAGCAGCTCGTTGGGAGGCTTCACAGATACGCAGTATTTT. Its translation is CASSSLGGFTDTQYF. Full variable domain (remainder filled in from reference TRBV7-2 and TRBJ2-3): GAGVSQSPSNKVTEKGKDVELRCDPISGHTALYWYRQSLGQGLEFLIYFQGNSAPDKSGLPSDRFSAERTGGSVSTLTIQRTQQEDSAVYLCASSSLGGFTDTQYFGPGTRLTVL.

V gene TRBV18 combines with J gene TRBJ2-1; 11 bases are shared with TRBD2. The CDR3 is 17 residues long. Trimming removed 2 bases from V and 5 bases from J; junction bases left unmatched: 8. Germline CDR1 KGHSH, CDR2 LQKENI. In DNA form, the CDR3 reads TGTGCCAGCTCACCAATTCTAGCGGGAGGTGGGGACAATGAGCAGTTCTTC. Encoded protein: CASSPILAGGGDNEQFF.